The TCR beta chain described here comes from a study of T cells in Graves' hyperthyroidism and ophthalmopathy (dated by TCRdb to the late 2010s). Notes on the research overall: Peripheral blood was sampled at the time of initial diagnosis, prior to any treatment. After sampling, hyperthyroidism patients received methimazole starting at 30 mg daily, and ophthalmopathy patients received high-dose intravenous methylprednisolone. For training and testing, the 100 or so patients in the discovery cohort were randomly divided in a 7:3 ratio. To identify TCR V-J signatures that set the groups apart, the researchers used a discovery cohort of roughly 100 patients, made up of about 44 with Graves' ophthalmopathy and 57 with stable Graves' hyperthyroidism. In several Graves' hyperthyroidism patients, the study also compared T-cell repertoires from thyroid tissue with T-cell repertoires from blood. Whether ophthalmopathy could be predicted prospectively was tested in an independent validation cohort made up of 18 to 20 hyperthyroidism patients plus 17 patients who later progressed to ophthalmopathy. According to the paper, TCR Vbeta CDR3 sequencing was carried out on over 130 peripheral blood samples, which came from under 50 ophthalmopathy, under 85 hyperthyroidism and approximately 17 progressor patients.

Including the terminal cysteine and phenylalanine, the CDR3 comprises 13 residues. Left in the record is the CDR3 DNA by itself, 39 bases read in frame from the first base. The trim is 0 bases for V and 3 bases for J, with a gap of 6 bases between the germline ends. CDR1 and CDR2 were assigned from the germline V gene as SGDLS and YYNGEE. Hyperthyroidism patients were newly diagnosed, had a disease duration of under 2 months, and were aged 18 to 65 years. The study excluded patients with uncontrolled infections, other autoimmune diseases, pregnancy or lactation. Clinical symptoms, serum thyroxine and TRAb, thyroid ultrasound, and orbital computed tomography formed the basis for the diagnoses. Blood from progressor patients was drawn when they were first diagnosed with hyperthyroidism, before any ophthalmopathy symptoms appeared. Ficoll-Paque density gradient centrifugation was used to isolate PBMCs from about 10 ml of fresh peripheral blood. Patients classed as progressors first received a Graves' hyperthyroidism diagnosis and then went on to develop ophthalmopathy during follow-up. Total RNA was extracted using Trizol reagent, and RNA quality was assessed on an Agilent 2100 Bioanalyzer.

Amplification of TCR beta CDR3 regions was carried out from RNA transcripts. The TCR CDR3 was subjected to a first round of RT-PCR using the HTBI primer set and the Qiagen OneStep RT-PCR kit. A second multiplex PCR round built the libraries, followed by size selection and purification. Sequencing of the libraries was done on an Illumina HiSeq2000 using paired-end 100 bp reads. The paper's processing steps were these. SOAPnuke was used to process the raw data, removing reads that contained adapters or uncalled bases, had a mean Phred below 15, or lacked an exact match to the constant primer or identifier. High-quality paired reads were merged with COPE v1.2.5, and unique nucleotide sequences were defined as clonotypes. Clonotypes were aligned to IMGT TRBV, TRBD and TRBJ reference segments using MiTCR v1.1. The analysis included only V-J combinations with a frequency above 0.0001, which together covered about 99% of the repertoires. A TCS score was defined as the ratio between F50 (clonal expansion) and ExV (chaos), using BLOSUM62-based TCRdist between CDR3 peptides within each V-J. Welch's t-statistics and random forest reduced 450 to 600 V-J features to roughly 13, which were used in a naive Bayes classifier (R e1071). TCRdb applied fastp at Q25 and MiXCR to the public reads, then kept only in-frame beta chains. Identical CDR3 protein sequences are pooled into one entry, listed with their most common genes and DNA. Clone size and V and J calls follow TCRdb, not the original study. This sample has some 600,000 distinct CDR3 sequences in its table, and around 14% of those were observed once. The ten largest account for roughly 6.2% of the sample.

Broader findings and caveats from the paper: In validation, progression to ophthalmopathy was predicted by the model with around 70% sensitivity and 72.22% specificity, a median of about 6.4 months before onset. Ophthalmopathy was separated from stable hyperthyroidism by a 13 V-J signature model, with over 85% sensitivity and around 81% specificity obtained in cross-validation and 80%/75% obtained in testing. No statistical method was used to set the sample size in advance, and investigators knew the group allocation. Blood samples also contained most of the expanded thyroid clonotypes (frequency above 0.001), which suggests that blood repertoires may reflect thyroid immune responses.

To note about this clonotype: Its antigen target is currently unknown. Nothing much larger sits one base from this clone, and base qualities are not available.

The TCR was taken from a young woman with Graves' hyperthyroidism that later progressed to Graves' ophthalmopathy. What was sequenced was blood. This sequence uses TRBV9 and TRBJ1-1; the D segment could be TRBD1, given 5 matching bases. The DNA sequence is TGTGCCAGCAGCGTAGTGGGGGACACTGAAGCTTTCTTT. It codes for CASSVVGDTEAFF. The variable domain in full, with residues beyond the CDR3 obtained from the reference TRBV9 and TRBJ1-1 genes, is DSGVTQTPKHLITATGQRVTLRCSPRSGDLSVYWYQQSLDQGLQFLIQYYNGEERAKGNILERFSAQQFPDLHSELNLSSLELGDSALYFCASSVVGDTEAFFGQGTRLTVV.